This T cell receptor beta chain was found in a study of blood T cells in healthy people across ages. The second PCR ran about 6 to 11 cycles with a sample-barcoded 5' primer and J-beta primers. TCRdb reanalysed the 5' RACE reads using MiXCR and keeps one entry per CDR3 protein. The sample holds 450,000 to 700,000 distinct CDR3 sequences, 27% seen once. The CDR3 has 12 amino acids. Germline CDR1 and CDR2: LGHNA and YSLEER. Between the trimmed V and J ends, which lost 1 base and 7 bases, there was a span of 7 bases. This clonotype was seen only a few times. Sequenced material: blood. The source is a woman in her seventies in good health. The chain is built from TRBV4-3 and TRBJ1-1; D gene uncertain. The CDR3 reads CASSQVGGEAFF. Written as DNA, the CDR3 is TGCGCCAGCAGCCAAGTGGGAGGTGAAGCTTTCTTT.